This TCR beta chain was identified during a study of early T cells in non-severe SARS-CoV-2 infection listed by TCRdb under 2021. A note on the overall study: Because TCR sequencing was done on bulk RNA from unsorted whole blood, the alpha and beta chains could not be paired. What the research found in general, with its limitations: Matching against VDJdb was skewed toward anti-spike CD8 responses, likely underestimated virus-specific expansions, and missed private and CD4 specificities.

There are many counts of this clonotype. Its antigen remains undetermined. No base qualities exist here, and no much larger clone lies one base off it. This was a case-control study nested in a cohort of healthcare workers in London, UK, who had nasopharyngeal swab PCR tests and blood samples taken every week. Between 23 and 31 March 2020, the week of the UK lockdown, healthcare workers were enrolled and then followed up weekly for as long as 16 weeks. To prepare the library, 5' RACE was applied. Sequencing was carried out with a NextSeq 500. In the TCR library protocol, unique molecular identifiers were attached to individual cDNA molecules to correct for PCR bias and sequencing error. TCR alpha and beta chains were both sequenced, and the abundances of alpha and beta sequences in each sample were closely correlated with each other. The authors processed their data as follows. Decombinator V4 was used to annotate TCR sequences for V gene, J gene and CDR3. TCRs were defined as expanded if a significant change between any two time points was detected under a Poisson model with p below 0.0001. TCR abundances were normalised to the total number of TCRs sequenced per sample and were expressed as counts per million. VDJdb, accessed 1 November 2021, was searched for CMV, EBV and SARS-CoV-2 annotated TCRs, excluding TCRs annotated for multiple antigens. In TCRdb, the public reads were trimmed at Q25 with fastp and aligned with MiXCR, with productive beta chains retained. CDR3 protein sequences are deduplicated, and each keeps its most common genes and DNA. The V and J calls come from TCRdb's annotation, not from the publication. Here the sample has 35,000 to 40,000 distinct CDR3 sequences; 8% to 10% occur a single time. The top ten clonotypes cover 12% of the sample.

The sequence came from an adult who was a healthcare worker with PCR-confirmed SARS-CoV-2 infection or an uninfected control (not recorded which). Sequencing was done on a sample of whole blood.

The nucleotides read TGTGCCAGCAGCCATACAGGGGACGTTTCACCCCTCCACTTT. The translation is CASSHTGDVSPLHF. The chain is encoded by TRBV12-3 or TRBV12-4 joined to TRBJ1-6, with 7 middle bases fitting TRBD1. There are 14 amino acids in the CDR3, from cysteine to phenylalanine inclusive. Only the CDR3 region is kept as DNA, spanning 42 bases read in frame from base 1. V and J are trimmed by 6 bases and 9 bases, and the gene matches miss 8 bases of the junction.